Following are 12 T cell receptor beta chains from one sample sequenced in a study of beta chain features in type 1 diabetes. What was sequenced were expressed TCRB transcripts, since all of the isolated RNA had been reverse transcribed. Sequenced by immunoSEQ multiplex PCR; TCRdb stores in-frame clones only, minus some. Of 160,000 or so clones listed, around 8.4% are singletons. No antigen has been identified for these receptors. Findings of the study overall: Shortening that was moderate but significant affected the TCRB CDR3s of Type 1 diabetes patients in all four CD4+ subsets.

Specimen: central memory CD4+ T cells from blood. The source is a woman between 18 and 29 years old with type 1 diabetes.

V gene TRBV14 combines with J gene TRBJ2-3; the D gene is possibly TRBD2 (6 bases). This CDR3 comprises 17 residues. Trimming removed 1 base at V and 4 bases at J, with 18 bases between. The V gene's germline CDR1 is SGHDN and CDR2 FVKESK. The CDR3 DNA follows: TGTGCCAGCAGCCAAGGGAGGCGGGATGGTCAGGCAGATACGCAGTATTTT. Protein product: CASSQGRRDGQADTQYF.

This clone appeared many times. The genes are TRBV14 and TRBJ1-6; D ambiguous. The CDR3 is 14 residues long. V lost 1 base to trimming and J lost 9 bases, with 10 bases between them. Germline-derived CDR1 and CDR2 are SGHDN and FVKESK. The CDR3 sequence: CASSQALRGSPLHF. In DNA form, the CDR3 reads TGTGCCAGCAGCCAAGCCCTTAGAGGTTCACCCCTCCACTTT.

The chain links TRBV4-2 to TRBJ1-2; 8 bases are a match to TRBD1. The germline gives CDR1 LGHNA, CDR2 YNFKEQ. CDR3 size: 15 residues. The J segment lost 3 bases and the V segment lost 1 base, leaving 4 bases of the junction unmatched. CDR3 amino acids: CASSQVMGQDYGYTF. CDR3 bases: TGTGCCAGCAGCCAAGTAATGGGACAGGACTATGGCTACACCTTC.

The gene calls are TRBV15 and TRBJ1-2; D is unclear. Per the germline V gene, CDR1 is LNHNV and CDR2 is YYDKDF (reference sequence). The CDR3 is 15 amino acids. V was cut by 1 base and J by 7 bases, with 16 bases left in between. As DNA, the CDR3 is TGTGCCACCAGCAGAGTTGAGCGGAGTCCCTCTGGCTACACCTTC. This sequence encodes CATSRVERSPSGYTF.

There are a few counts of this clone. The V call is TRBV29-1, the J call TRBJ1-2, with 7 nucleotides matching TRBD1. The CDR3 is 12 residues long. Germline CDR1 reads SQVTM; CDR2 reads ANQGSEA. V lost 6 bases, J lost 5 bases, and 6 bases stayed unmatched. Here the CDR3 reads CSVGDRRYGYTF. Written as DNA, the CDR3 is TGCAGCGTAGGGGACAGAAGGTATGGCTACACCTTC.

The chain is built from TRBV19 and TRBJ1-1; weak D call: TRBD1 (5 bases). CDR3 length: 16 residues. V lost 3 bases and J 4 bases, leaving 18 bases between the germline ends. Germline CDR1 is LNHDA and CDR2 is SQIVND (reference sequence). CDR3 residues: CASSIRPGRVGTEAFF. As DNA, the CDR3 is TGTGCCAGTAGTATCAGGCCAGGCAGGGTTGGCACTGAAGCTTTCTTT.

This sequence joins TRBV18 and TRBJ1-5; D call uncertain. Germline-derived CDR1 and CDR2 are KGHSH and LQKENI. The CDR3 sequence is 14 residues long. Trimming left V 3 bases short and J 2 bases short, with 8 bases between. CDR3 amino acids: CASSPDTGNQPQHF. CDR3 nucleotide sequence: TGTGCCAGCTCACCCGACACGGGCAATCAGCCCCAGCATTTT.

The chain carries TRBV6-5 and TRBJ2-7; D is perhaps TRBD1 (6 bases). V lost 2 bases and J 6 bases, leaving 14 bases between the germline ends. The CDR3 loop spans 14 amino acids. Germline assignment: CDR1 MNHEY and CDR2 SVGAGI. CDR3 sequence: CASSYLNRAGEQYF. For the CDR3, the DNA is TGTGCCAGCAGTTACCTGAACAGGGCGGGCGAGCAGTACTTC.

This clone was detected only a few times. The CDR3 DNA follows: TGTGCCAGCAGACAGGCCAACAACTATGGCTACACCTTC. Protein sequence: CASRQANNYGYTF. The chain joins TRBV28 to TRBJ1-2; the D gene is possibly TRBD1 (5 bases). The CDR3 is 13 amino acids. Germline lookup yields CDR1 MDHEN and CDR2 SYDVKM. The V end lost 6 bases, the J end lost 2 bases, and 10 bases lay between the germline ends.

There are a few counts of this clone. The gene calls are TRBV9 and TRBJ2-5; 8 bases agree with TRBD2. V shed 4 bases, J shed 3 bases, and the junction held 5 bases outside the gene matches. The CDR3 consists of 14 residues. The germline gives CDR1 SGDLS, CDR2 YYNGEE. The DNA for the CDR3 is TGTGCCAGCAGCATTAGCGGGAACAAAGAGACCCAGTACTTC. It is translated as CASSISGNKETQYF.

This clone has just a few counts. The gene calls are TRBV5-6 and TRBJ1-4; 7 bases are a match to TRBD1. The CDR3 is 14 amino acids. With V trimmed by 4 bases and J by 3 bases, 3 bases remained unmatched. In germline, CDR1 is SGHDT, CDR2 YYEEEE. CDR3 sequence: CASSTGVANEKLFF. The CDR3 coding sequence is TGTGCCAGCAGCACAGGGGTGGCTAATGAAAAACTGTTTTTT.

This clone showed up just a few times. The genes are TRBV19 and TRBJ2-7, with TRBD2 matching over 8 bases. This CDR3 has 16 amino acids. Germline V lookup: CDR1 LNHDA, CDR2 SQIVND (reference sequence). V shed 5 bases, J shed 4 bases, and the junction held 13 bases outside the gene matches. This CDR3 reads CASSPSGGRTVYEQYF. DNA of the CDR3: TGTGCCAGTAGTCCGAGCGGGGGCAGGACAGTTTACGAGCAGTACTTC.